A few counts support the clone carrying this T cell receptor beta chain. V was shortened by 3 bases and J by 0 bases, with 9 bases between the two germline ends. CDR3 length: 14 amino acids. This sample is drawn from a study of T-cell reconstitution after alpha-beta-depleted transplantation in children. Researchers prepared the TCRbeta library using unique molecular identifiers, the study reports. TCRdb used MiXCR to reprocess the PCR reads, holding one entry per CDR3 protein. The sample lists about 400,000 distinct CDR3 sequences; around 15% were seen once. Source: PBMCs, mostly from graft donor cells, taken 360 days after TCRalphabeta/CD19-depleted stem cell transplant. V usage is TRBV12-3 or TRBV12-4 and J usage is TRBJ2-7, with D possibly TRBD1 on 5 matching bases. The receptor's source is a boy in the first two years of life who had a stem cell transplant for Wiskott-Aldrich syndrome, so the T cells may come from the graft donor. CDR3 DNA: TGTGCCAGCAGTTTTAACAGGTTCTCCTACGAGCAGTACTTC. Translation gives CASSFNRFSYEQYF.